This T cell receptor (beta chain) appears in the sequencing data of a study of T cell responses to AZD1222 COVID-19 vaccine. Per germline, CDR1 SGHRS and CDR2 YFSETQ. The V end was cut by 2 bases, the J end by 5 bases, with 16 bases between. The CDR3 sequence is 15 residues long. Regarding the study as a whole: Spike-specific TCR breadth and depth grew following two AZD1222 doses. At study baseline, merely a handful of AZD1222 recipients were seropositive.

Points on this clone: Its target is unknown.

Repertoires were generated with immunoSEQ multiplex PCR, while TCRdb's copy carries only in-frame clones and drops some. Among approximately 94,000 clones listed, around nine tenths were seen once. The gene calls are TRBV5-1 and TRBJ2-5; weak D call: TRBD1 (6 bases). The sequence was obtained from an adult in good health. Sequencing was performed on peripheral blood, taken on day 0 of AZD1222 vaccination. For the CDR3, the DNA is TGCGCCAGCAGCTTTAACAGGGACCGTTTGGAGACCCAGTACTTC. It yields the protein CASSFNRDRLETQYF.